A single sample gave rise to the 2 T cell receptor beta chains below, sequenced in a study of molecular identifiers for immune sequencing clone quantification. One entry per CDR3 protein, called by TCRdb with MiXCR from the PCR reads. The top ten hold about 0.75% of the sample, which has 400,000 to 600,000 distinct CDR3 sequences, about 26% seen once. Input material: naive CD8+ T cells from blood, with Jurkat cell RNA spiked in. Regarding subset: FACS-sorted CD8+CD4-CCR7+CD45RA+ naive T cells. All receptors come from a human donor in good health. Some libraries in this study had Jurkat cell RNA spiked in.

Concerning this clonotype: This may come from a read error, since a much larger clone is one base off. The chain couples TRBV29-1 to TRBJ1-1, with D uncertain. The germline V and J ends were trimmed by 4 bases and 7 bases, with 13 bases remaining between them. The CDR3 is 12 residues long. Per the germline V gene, CDR1 is SQVTM and CDR2 is ANQGSEA. The CDR3 sequence is CSVGVISLEAFF. The CDR3 region has the DNA TGCAGCGTTGGAGTGATCAGCCTTGAAGCTTTCTTT.

This clonotype turned up a few times. The chain uses TRBV30 and TRBJ2-2; 11 bases agree with TRBD2. The germline V gene has CDR1 GTSNPN and CDR2 SVGIG (reference sequence). There are 16 residues in the CDR3. The junction had 5 bases not matched to a gene; V was cut back by 1 base and J by 4 bases. As DNA, the CDR3 is TGTGCCTGGAGTGCAGAGACTAGCGGGGCCACCGGGGAGCTGTTTTTT. Translated, it gives CAWSAETSGATGELFF.